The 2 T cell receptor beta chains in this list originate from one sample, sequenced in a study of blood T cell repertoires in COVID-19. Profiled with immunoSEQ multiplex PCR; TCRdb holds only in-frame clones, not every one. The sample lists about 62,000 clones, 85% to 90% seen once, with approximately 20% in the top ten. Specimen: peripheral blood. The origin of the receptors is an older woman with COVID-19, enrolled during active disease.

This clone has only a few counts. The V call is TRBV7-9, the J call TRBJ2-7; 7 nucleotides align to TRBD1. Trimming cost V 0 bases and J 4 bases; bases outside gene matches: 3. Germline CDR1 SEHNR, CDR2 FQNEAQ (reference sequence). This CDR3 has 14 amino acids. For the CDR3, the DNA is TGTGCCAGCAGCTTAGCGCAGGGGGATTACGAGCAGTACTTC. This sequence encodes CASSLAQGDYEQYF.

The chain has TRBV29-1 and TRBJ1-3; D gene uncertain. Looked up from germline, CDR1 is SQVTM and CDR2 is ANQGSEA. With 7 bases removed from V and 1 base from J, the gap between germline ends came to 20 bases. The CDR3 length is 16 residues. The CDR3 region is CSATDSRPGSGNTIYF. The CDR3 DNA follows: TGCAGCGCTACCGATTCTCGCCCCGGGTCTGGAAACACCATATATTTT.